This passage covers 10 T cell receptor beta chains from one sample sequenced in a study of blood T cell repertoires in COVID-19. Profiled with immunoSEQ multiplex PCR; TCRdb holds only in-frame clones, not every one. This sample has almost 200,000 clones, with 79% found just once. Sample: peripheral blood. The receptors come from a woman between 40 and 55 years old with COVID-19, enrolled during active disease.

CDR3 nucleotides: TGTGCCAGTAGTACCGGACTAGCGGGGGGAATGAACACCGGGGAGCTGTTTTTT. Protein product: CASSTGLAGGMNTGELFF. The rearrangement links TRBV19 to TRBJ2-2; TRBD2 agrees at 14 bases. The CDR3 spans 18 residues. V lost 4 bases and J lost 1; bases outside the gene matches: 5. In germline, CDR1 is LNHDA, CDR2 SQIVND (reference sequence).

The V and J genes are TRBV30 and TRBJ2-4; the match to TRBD1 covers 8 bases. The CDR3 runs 15 residues. Germline V gene sequence: CDR1 GTSNPN, CDR2 SVGIG (reference sequence). Germline trimming cut 4 bases from V and 1 base from J; bases unmatched to any gene: 6. CDR3 coding DNA: TGTGCCTGGAATCAGGGGGCCTTGGCCAAAAACATTCAGTACTTC. The encoded protein is CAWNQGALAKNIQYF. The variable domain in full, with the rest retrieved from reference TRBV30 and TRBJ2-4, is SQTIHQWPATLVQPVGSPLSLECTVEGTSNPNLYWYRQAAGRGLQLLFYSVGIGQISSEVPQNLSASRPQDRQFILSSKKLLLSDSGFYLCAWNQGALAKNIQYFGAGTRLSVL.

This clone was counted once. J is TRBJ1-5 and V is TRBV6-2 or TRBV6-3, with D unclear. The V end lost 2 bases, the J end lost 4 bases, and 9 bases lay between the germline ends. The CDR3 sequence is 14 residues long. Germline CDR1 and CDR2: MNHEY and SVGEGT. CDR3: CASSYVGGNQPQHF. The CDR3 DNA sequence: TGTGCCAGCAGTTACGTGGGCGGGAATCAGCCCCAGCATTTT.

The chain is built from TRBV23-1 and TRBJ2-2; TRBD1 might be the D (6 bases). TRBV23-1 is noted as an ORF with a role that remains uncertain. V shed 8 bases and J shed 2 bases, with 12 bases lying between them. CDR3 length: 14 residues. The CDR3 nucleotides are TGCGCCAGCTTAACAGGGAAAAACACCGGGGAGCTGTTTTTT. Protein sequence: CASLTGKNTGELFF.

This clone was found many times. The chain has TRBV25-1 and TRBJ1-3, with D unclear. Germline V gene sequence: CDR1 MGHDK, CDR2 SYGVNS. Trimming removed 4 bases from V and 2 bases from J, with 6 bases in between. The CDR3 spans 13 residues. The CDR3 spells CASSGTAGNTIYF. The CDR3 DNA sequence: TGTGCCAGCAGTGGTACGGCTGGAAACACCATATATTTT.

The chain recombines TRBV24-1 with TRBJ2-5, with D possibly TRBD1 on 6 matching bases. From germline, CDR1 is KGHDR and CDR2 SFDVKD. The CDR3 consists of 13 residues. Trimming removed 7 bases at V and 7 bases at J, with 15 bases between. The chain's CDR3 is CATSRTELGTQYF. CDR3 sequence (DNA): TGTGCCACCAGCAGGACAGAGCTTGGGACCCAGTACTTC.

V usage is TRBV7-2 and J usage is TRBJ2-3, with a tentative D call TRBD1 (5 bases). Between the trimmed V and J ends, which lost 1 base and 0 bases, there was a span of 8 bases. The V gene's germline CDR1 is SGHTA and CDR2 FQGNSA. This CDR3 has 15 amino acids. The CDR3 sequence is CASSLDWGSTDTQYF. The CDR3 nucleotides are TGTGCCAGCAGCTTAGACTGGGGCAGCACAGATACGCAGTATTTT. Supplemented by reference TRBV7-2 and TRBJ2-3, the full variable domain reads GAGVSQSPSNKVTEKGKDVELRCDPISGHTALYWYRQSLGQGLEFLIYFQGNSAPDKSGLPSDRFSAERTGGSVSTLTIQRTQQEDSAVYLCASSLDWGSTDTQYFGPGTRLTVL.

The chain carries TRBV11-3 and TRBJ1-1; the D gene is possibly TRBD1 (6 bases). Trimming removed 4 bases from V and 5 bases from J, with 8 bases in between. Germline lookup yields CDR1 SGHNT and CDR2 YENEEA. The CDR3 has 12 residues. The CDR3 coding sequence is TGTGCCAGCAGCTCACAGGGTACTGAAGCTTTCTTT. It encodes CASSSQGTEAFF.

This chain links TRBV3-1 (or the pseudogene TRBV3-2) with TRBJ2-5; D perhaps matches TRBD2 (5 bases). The V end lost 4 bases, the J end lost 7 bases, and 19 bases lay between the germline ends. Germline values: CDR1 LGHDT, CDR2 YNNKEL (reference sequence). The CDR3 totals 15 residues. The CDR3 spells CASSRVFLAEGTQYF. The DNA of the CDR3 is TGTGCCAGCAGCCGAGTGTTCCTTGCCGAGGGGACCCAGTACTTC.

A few counts support this clone. V usage is TRBV5-1 and J usage is TRBJ1-4; 7 nucleotides agree with TRBD1. J lost 7 bases, V lost 4 bases, and 7 bases had no gene match. Germline loops: CDR1 SGHRS, CDR2 YFSETQ. The CDR3 totals 14 residues. Here the CDR3 DNA reads TGCGCCAGCAGCCGCAACAGGGGCGGTGAAAAACTGTTTTTT. This encodes CASSRNRGGEKLFF.